Sequencing of this TCR beta chain was carried out in a study of blood T cell repertoires in COVID-19. Overall study context: The study drew acute and convalescent COVID-19 samples from the United States, Italy and Spain. Nucleic acid was either cDNA or gDNA, and it came from T cells, B-cell-depleted T cells, or PBMCs.

The V end lost 0 bases, the J end lost 4 bases, and 12 bases lay between the germline ends. There are 15 residues in the CDR3. Germline loops: CDR1 SNHLY, CDR2 FYNNEI. One Seattle source followed patients from active infection through their disease course. In the authors' workflow: Amplification with reference gene primers provided the estimates of nucleated cell counts. Only in-frame clones appear in the TCRdb table, and some are missing; sequencing was by immunoSEQ multiplex PCR. The V and J calls and the clone size are those of that table, but D and trimming were determined from the DNA. The repertoire holds some 75,000 clones, with 86% as singletons.

J is TRBJ1-2 and V is TRBV2; D ambiguous. Sequenced: peripheral blood. The clonotype was recovered from a man older than 75 with COVID-19, enrolled during active disease. The CDR3 DNA reads TGTGCCAGCAGTGAAGCGATGGCAGCGCCCTATGGCTACACCTTC. It is translated as CASSEAMAAPYGYTF.